This is a list of T cell receptor beta chains from one sample in a study of T cells in Graves' hyperthyroidism and ophthalmopathy. MiXCR was run by TCRdb on the multiplex PCR reads, yielding one entry per CDR3 protein. Among hundreds of thousands of distinct CDR3 sequences listed, about 14% were seen once. The sample taken for sequencing was blood. These receptors came from a woman aged 18 to 35 with Graves' hyperthyroidism. The CDR3 runs from the conserved cysteine through the conserved F or W. Fields, in order: V gene, J gene, CDR3 length, clone size, D gene, CDR3 DNA, CDR3 protein. A D gene is named only where the DNA matches it firmly. Rows may omit the clone size; those that give it use once, few, many or a size class.

V: TRBV6-9; J: TRBJ1-5; length: 16; size: NA; D: NA; DNA: TGTGCCAGCAGTTACCGGGCGGGGTTGAGCAATCAGCCCCAGCATTTT; CDR3: CASSYRAGLSNQPQHF
V: TRBV7-8; J: TRBJ2-7; length: 14; size: many; D: NA; DNA: TGTGCCAGCAGCCGAGAGACAGTCTCCTACGAGCAGTACTTC; CDR3: CASSRETVSYEQYF
V: TRBV12-3/TRBV12-4; J: TRBJ2-1; length: 13; size: many; D: NA; DNA: TGTGCCAGCAGTTTAGCGCTAGCCGATGAGCAGTTCTTC; CDR3: CASSLALADEQFF
V: TRBV19; J: TRBJ1-1; length: 14; size: NA; D: NA; DNA: TGTGCCAGTAGTATCCATCTGATGAACACTGAAGCTTTCTTT; CDR3: CASSIHLMNTEAFF
V: TRBV7-2; J: TRBJ1-6; length: 21; size: many; D: NA; DNA: TGTGCCAGCAGCTTAGTCCCGGGGGTGGACGATACGGGGGGATATAATTCACCCCTCCACTTT; CDR3: CASSLVPGVDDTGGYNSPLHF
V: TRBV6-2/TRBV6-3; J: TRBJ1-1; length: 14; size: NA; D: NA; DNA: TGTGCCAGCACCTTTGGTCGAGGGAACACTGAAGCTTTCTTT; CDR3: CASTFGRGNTEAFF
V: TRBV27; J: TRBJ1-6; length: 18; size: many; D: TRBD1; DNA: TGTGCCAGCAGTTCCAGGGCCGACAGGGTATCCTATAATTCACCCCTCCACTTT; CDR3: CASSSRADRVSYNSPLHF
V: TRBV7-6; J: TRBJ2-1; length: 15; size: many; D: NA; DNA: TGTGCCAGCAGCCAAAATCCTAGCTCCTACAATGAGCAGTTCTTC; CDR3: CASSQNPSSYNEQFF
V: TRBV27; J: TRBJ2-7; length: 12; size: many; D: NA; DNA: TGTGCCAGCAGTTTAGGAGGAGTCGAGCAGTACTTC; CDR3: CASSLGGVEQYF
V: TRBV30; J: TRBJ2-1; length: 15; size: many; D: TRBD2; DNA: TGTGCCTGGAGAGGACTAGCGGGGGGCTACAATGAGCAGTTCTTC; CDR3: CAWRGLAGGYNEQFF
V: TRBV13; J: TRBJ2-7; length: 12; size: many; D: TRBD2; DNA: TGTGCCAGCAGCTACCCCGGGGGGGAGCAGTACTTC; CDR3: CASSYPGGEQYF
V: TRBV7-9; J: TRBJ1-1; length: 10; size: many; D: NA; DNA: TGTGCCAGCAGCTTATTTGAAGCTTTCTTT; CDR3: CASSLFEAFF
V: TRBV12-3/TRBV12-4; J: TRBJ2-1; length: 13; size: NA; D: NA; DNA: TGTGCCAGCAGTACTAGTGTAGGTAACGAGCAGTTCTTC; CDR3: CASSTSVGNEQFF
V: TRBV12-3/TRBV12-4; J: TRBJ2-3; length: 13; size: many; D: NA; DNA: TGTGCCAGCAGTTTTAGCAGGCCAGATACGCAGTATTTT; CDR3: CASSFSRPDTQYF
V: TRBV2; J: TRBJ1-1; length: 13; size: many; D: NA; DNA: TGTGCCAGCACCGTTTCCCCGATCACTGAAGCTTTCTTT; CDR3: CASTVSPITEAFF
V: TRBV14; J: TRBJ2-1; length: 17; size: NA; D: TRBD2; DNA: TGTGCCAGCAGCCAATTTTTGGCGGGACTAGCAAACAATGAGCAGTTCTTC; CDR3: CASSQFLAGLANNEQFF
V: TRBV20-1; J: TRBJ2-7; length: 15; size: many; D: TRBD1; DNA: TGCAGTGCTAGAGATGGACAGGGAATTACCTACGAGCAGTACTTC; CDR3: CSARDGQGITYEQYF
V: TRBV30; J: TRBJ1-6; length: 18; size: NA; D: NA; DNA: TGTGCCTGGAATAGATGGGGGACACAAGAAAATCATAATTCACCCCTCCACTTT; CDR3: CAWNRWGTQENHNSPLHF
V: TRBV2; J: TRBJ2-5; length: 14; size: NA; D: TRBD2; DNA: TGTGCCAGCAGCGCGGGGACTAGCGGGCTGTCCCGGGACTTC; CDR3: CASSAGTSGLSRDF
V: TRBV10-3; J: TRBJ2-7; length: 12; size: few; D: TRBD2; DNA: TGTGCCATCCTGACTAGCGGCTACGAGCAGTACTTC; CDR3: CAILTSGYEQYF
V: TRBV24-1; J: TRBJ2-1; length: 16; size: many; D: NA; DNA: TGTGCCACCAGTGATTCGGGGGAGAGCTCCTACAATGAGCAGTTCTTC; CDR3: CATSDSGESSYNEQFF
V: TRBV7-3; J: TRBJ1-2; length: 15; size: NA; D: NA; DNA: TGTGCCAGCAGCTTAATGGGCAGGGCTGACTATGGCTACACCTTC; CDR3: CASSLMGRADYGYTF
V: TRBV2; J: TRBJ1-2; length: 11; size: many; D: NA; DNA: TGTGCCAGCAGCGCGTGGTGGAACTACACCTTC; CDR3: CASSAWWNYTF
V: TRBV7-9; J: TRBJ2-7; length: 15; size: many; D: TRBD1; DNA: TGTGCCAGCAGCTCGGGACAGGGTGTTTCCTACGAGCAGTACTTC; CDR3: CASSSGQGVSYEQYF
V: TRBV29-1; J: TRBJ2-1; length: 16; size: NA; D: NA; DNA: TGCAGCGTCTATACTGAAGCGGATTACTCCTACAATGAGCAGTTCTTC; CDR3: CSVYTEADYSYNEQFF
V: TRBV6-2/TRBV6-3; J: TRBJ2-7; length: 14; size: many; D: NA; DNA: TGTGCCAGTGTATACGGGACTCCTTCCTACGAGCAGTACTTC; CDR3: CASVYGTPSYEQYF
V: TRBV2; J: TRBJ1-3; length: 15; size: many; D: NA; DNA: TGTGCCAGCAGCGGACAGAGCCTCTCTGGAAACACCATATATTTT; CDR3: CASSGQSLSGNTIYF
V: TRBV2; J: TRBJ2-2; length: 16; size: many; D: TRBD1; DNA: TGTGCCAGCAGTGAAGCCGGGACAGGGGTTGCCGGGGAGCTGTTTTTT; CDR3: CASSEAGTGVAGELFF
V: TRBV5-8; J: TRBJ1-2; length: 13; size: many; D: TRBD1; DNA: TGTGCCTCCCTGAAAGGGGGCCAGGATGGCTACACCTTC; CDR3: CASLKGGQDGYTF
V: TRBV3-1; J: TRBJ2-2; length: 13; size: many; D: NA; DNA: TGTGCCAGCAGCCCCTGGGAGACCGGGGAGCTGTTTTTT; CDR3: CASSPWETGELFF
V: TRBV7-9; J: TRBJ2-2; length: 18; size: many; D: TRBD1; DNA: TGTGCCAGCAGCTCGGGACAGGGATACGGAAGGAACACCGGGGAGCTGTTTTTT; CDR3: CASSSGQGYGRNTGELFF
V: TRBV3-1; J: TRBJ2-7; length: 13; size: NA; D: NA; DNA: TGTGCCAGCAGACAAGGCCGGAGCCTCGAGCAGTACTTC; CDR3: CASRQGRSLEQYF
V: TRBV28; J: TRBJ2-1; length: 15; size: many; D: NA; DNA: TGTGCCAGCAGTTTGGAGGGACTCACCTACAATGAGCAGTTCTTC; CDR3: CASSLEGLTYNEQFF
V: TRBV5-1; J: TRBJ2-3; length: 15; size: few; D: NA; DNA: TGCGCCAGCAGCTGGATAACCGCCGGGACAGATACGCAGTATTTT; CDR3: CASSWITAGTDTQYF
V: TRBV12-3/TRBV12-4; J: TRBJ2-7; length: 14; size: many; D: NA; DNA: TGTGCCAGCAGCCGGAGGGCACTTCCCTACGAGCAGTACTTC; CDR3: CASSRRALPYEQYF
V: TRBV20-1; J: TRBJ2-1; length: 15; size: few; D: TRBD1; DNA: TGCAGTGCTTACCCCCACAGGGGCTCCTACAATGAGCAGTTCTTC; CDR3: CSAYPHRGSYNEQFF
V: TRBV11-2; J: TRBJ2-2; length: 14; size: many; D: TRBD2; DNA: TGTGCCAGCATCCGTGCGGGAGATGCCGGGGAGCTGTTTTTT; CDR3: CASIRAGDAGELFF
V: TRBV7-9; J: TRBJ2-2; length: 14; size: NA; D: TRBD2; DNA: TGTGCCAGTGGGACTAGCGGGAGGTCCGGGGAGCTGTTTTTT; CDR3: CASGTSGRSGELFF
V: TRBV11-2; J: TRBJ2-1; length: 15; size: many; D: NA; DNA: TGTGCCAGCAGCTTATGGGGTGCGGGAACGAATGAGCAGTTCTTC; CDR3: CASSLWGAGTNEQFF
V: TRBV3-1; J: TRBJ2-5; length: 18; size: many; D: TRBD2; DNA: TGTGCCAGCAGCCAATCCGTTAGAAATAGCGGGAGGTGGGAGACCCAGTACTTC; CDR3: CASSQSVRNSGRWETQYF
V: TRBV9; J: TRBJ1-2; length: 14; size: few; D: NA; DNA: TGTGCCAGCAGCAGGGGAAAGGACGGCTATGGCTACACCTTC; CDR3: CASSRGKDGYGYTF
V: TRBV2; J: TRBJ2-7; length: 16; size: few; D: TRBD1; DNA: TGTGCCAGCAGTTACTCGACCGAGACAGGGATTATTGAGCAGTACTTC; CDR3: CASSYSTETGIIEQYF
V: TRBV29-1; J: TRBJ1-1; length: 16; size: few; D: TRBD1; DNA: TGCAGCGTTCCGGGACAGGCCAGTTCCATGAACACTGAAGCTTTCTTT; CDR3: CSVPGQASSMNTEAFF
V: TRBV10-1; J: TRBJ1-1; length: 10; size: NA; D: NA; DNA: TGCGCCAGGAGTAGGACTGAAGCTTTCTTT; CDR3: CARSRTEAFF
V: TRBV28; J: TRBJ1-2; length: 12; size: many; D: NA; DNA: TGTGCCAGCAGTGACTGGACCGCCGGCTACACCTTC; CDR3: CASSDWTAGYTF
V: TRBV19; J: TRBJ1-5; length: 15; size: few; D: TRBD1; DNA: TGTGCCAGTAACCCTCCGGGACAGTACAATCAGCCCCAGCATTTT; CDR3: CASNPPGQYNQPQHF
V: TRBV7-8; J: TRBJ2-5; length: 15; size: many; D: NA; DNA: TGTGCCAGCAGCGTTTGGGAACAGTTCCAAGAGACCCAGTACTTC; CDR3: CASSVWEQFQETQYF
V: TRBV7-8; J: TRBJ2-3; length: 15; size: many; D: NA; DNA: TGTGCCAGCAGCTTAGACGGGTGGTATCCAGATACGCAGTATTTT; CDR3: CASSLDGWYPDTQYF